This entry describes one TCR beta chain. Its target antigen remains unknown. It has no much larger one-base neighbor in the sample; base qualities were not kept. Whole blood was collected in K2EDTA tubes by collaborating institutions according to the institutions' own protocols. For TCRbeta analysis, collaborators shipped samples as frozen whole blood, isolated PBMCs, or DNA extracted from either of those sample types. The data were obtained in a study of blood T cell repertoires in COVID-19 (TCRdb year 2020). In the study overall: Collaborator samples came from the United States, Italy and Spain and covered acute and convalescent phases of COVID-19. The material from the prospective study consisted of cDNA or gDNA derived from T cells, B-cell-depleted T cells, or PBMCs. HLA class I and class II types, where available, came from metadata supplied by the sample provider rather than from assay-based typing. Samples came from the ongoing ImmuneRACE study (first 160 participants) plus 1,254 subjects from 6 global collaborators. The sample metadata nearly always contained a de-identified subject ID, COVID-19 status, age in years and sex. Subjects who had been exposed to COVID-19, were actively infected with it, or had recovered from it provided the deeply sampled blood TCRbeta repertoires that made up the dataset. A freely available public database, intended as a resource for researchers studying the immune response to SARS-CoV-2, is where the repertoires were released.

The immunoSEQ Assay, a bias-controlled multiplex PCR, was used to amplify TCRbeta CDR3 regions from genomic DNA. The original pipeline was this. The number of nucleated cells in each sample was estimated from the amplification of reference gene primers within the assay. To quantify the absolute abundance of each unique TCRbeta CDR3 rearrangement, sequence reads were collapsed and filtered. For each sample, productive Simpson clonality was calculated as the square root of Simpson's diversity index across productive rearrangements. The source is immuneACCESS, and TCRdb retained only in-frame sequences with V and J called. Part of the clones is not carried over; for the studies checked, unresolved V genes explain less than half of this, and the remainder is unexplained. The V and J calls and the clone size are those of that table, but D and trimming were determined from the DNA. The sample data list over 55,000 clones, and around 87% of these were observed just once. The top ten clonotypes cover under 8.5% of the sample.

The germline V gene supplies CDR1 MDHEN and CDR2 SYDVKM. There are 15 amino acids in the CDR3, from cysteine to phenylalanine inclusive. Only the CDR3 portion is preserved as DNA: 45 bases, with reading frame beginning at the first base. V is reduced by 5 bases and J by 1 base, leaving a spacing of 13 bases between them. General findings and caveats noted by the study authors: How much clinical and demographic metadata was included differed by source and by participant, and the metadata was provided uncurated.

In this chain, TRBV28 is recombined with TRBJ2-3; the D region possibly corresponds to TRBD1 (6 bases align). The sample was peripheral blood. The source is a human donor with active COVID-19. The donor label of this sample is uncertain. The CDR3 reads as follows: CASSDTSGGTDTQYF. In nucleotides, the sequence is TGTGCCAGCAGTGACACTTCAGGGGGCACAGATACGCAGTATTTT.